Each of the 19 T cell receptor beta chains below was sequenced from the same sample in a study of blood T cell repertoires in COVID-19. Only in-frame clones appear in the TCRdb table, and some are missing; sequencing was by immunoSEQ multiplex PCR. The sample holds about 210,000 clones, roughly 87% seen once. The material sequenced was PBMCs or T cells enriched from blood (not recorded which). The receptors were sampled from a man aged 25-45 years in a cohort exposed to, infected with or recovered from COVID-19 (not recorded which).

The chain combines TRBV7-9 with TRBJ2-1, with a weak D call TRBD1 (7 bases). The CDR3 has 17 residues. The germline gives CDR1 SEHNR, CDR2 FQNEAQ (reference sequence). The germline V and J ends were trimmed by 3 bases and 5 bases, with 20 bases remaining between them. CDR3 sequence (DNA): TGTGCCAGCAGCTTCCATCAGGGGGGTGGATATAACAATGAGCAGTTCTTC. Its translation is CASSFHQGGGYNNEQFF.

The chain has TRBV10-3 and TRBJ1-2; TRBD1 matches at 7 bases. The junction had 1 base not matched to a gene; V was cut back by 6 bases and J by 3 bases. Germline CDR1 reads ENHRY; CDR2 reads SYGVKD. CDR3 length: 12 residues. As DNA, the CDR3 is TGTGCCATCAGACAGGGGCACTATGGCTACACCTTC. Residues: CAIRQGHYGYTF.

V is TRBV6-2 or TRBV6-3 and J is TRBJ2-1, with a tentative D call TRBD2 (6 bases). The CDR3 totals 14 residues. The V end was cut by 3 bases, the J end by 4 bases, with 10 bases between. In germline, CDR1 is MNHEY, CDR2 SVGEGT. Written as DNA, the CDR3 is TGTGCCAGCAGTTATCCGGGACTTTACAATGAGCAGTTCTTC. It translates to CASSYPGLYNEQFF.

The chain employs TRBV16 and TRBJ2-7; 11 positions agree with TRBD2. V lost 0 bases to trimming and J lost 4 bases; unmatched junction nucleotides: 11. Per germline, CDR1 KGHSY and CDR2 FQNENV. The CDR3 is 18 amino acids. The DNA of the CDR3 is TGTGCCAGCAGCCAATCGGGGACTAGCGGCCCAAGAGGTTACGAGCAGTACTTC. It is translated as CASSQSGTSGPRGYEQYF.

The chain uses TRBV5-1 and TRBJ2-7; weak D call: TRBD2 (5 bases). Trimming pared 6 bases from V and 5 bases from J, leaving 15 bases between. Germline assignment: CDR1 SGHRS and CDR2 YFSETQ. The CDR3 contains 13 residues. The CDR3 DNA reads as TGCGCCAGCACAAGAGAGGGTCTCGACGAGCAGTACTTC. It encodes CASTREGLDEQYF. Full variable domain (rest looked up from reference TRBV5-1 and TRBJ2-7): KAGVTQTPRYLIKTRGQQVTLSCSPISGHRSVSWYQQTPGQGLQFLFEYFSETQRNKGNFPGRFSGRQFSNSRSEMNVSTLELGDSALYLCASTREGLDEQYFGPGTRLTVT.

DNA for the CDR3: TGTGCCAGCAGCCGAAGAACAGGGGCTGATTCACCCCTCCACTTT. Protein product: CASSRRTGADSPLHF. The chain links TRBV5-6 to TRBJ1-6, with 7 bases matching TRBD1. CDR1 is SGHDT, CDR2 YYEEEE, per germline. The CDR3 extends over 15 amino acids. V lost 4 bases, J lost 8 bases, and 9 bases stayed unmatched. The complete variable domain, with remaining parts taken from reference TRBV5-6 and TRBJ1-6, reads DAGVTQSPTHLIKTRGQQVTLRCSPKSGHDTVSWYQQALGQGPQFIFQYYEEEERQRGNFPDRFSGHQFPNYSSELNVNALLLGDSALYLCASSRRTGADSPLHFGNGTRLTVT.

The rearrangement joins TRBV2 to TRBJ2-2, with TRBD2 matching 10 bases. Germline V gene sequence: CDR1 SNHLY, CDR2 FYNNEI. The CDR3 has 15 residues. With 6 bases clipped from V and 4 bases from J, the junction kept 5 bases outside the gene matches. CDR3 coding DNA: TGTGCCAGCAGACCGGGACTAGCGCCCACCGGGGAGCTGTTTTTT. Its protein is CASRPGLAPTGELFF. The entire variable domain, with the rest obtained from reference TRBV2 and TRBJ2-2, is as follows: EPEVTQTPSHQVTQMGQEVILRCVPISNHLYFYWYRQILGQKVEFLVSFYNNEISEKSEIFDDQFSVERPDGSNFTLKIRSTKLEDSAMYFCASRPGLAPTGELFFGEGSRLTVL.

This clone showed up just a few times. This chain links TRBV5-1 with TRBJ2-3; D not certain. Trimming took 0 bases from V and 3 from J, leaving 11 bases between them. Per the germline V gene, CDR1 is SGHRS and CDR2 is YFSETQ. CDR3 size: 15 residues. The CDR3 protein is CASSLGSGRTDTQYF. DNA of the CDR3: TGCGCCAGCAGCTTGGGTTCTGGCAGAACAGATACGCAGTATTTT. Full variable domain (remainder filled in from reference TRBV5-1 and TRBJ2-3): KAGVTQTPRYLIKTRGQQVTLSCSPISGHRSVSWYQQTPGQGLQFLFEYFSETQRNKGNFPGRFSGRQFSNSRSEMNVSTLELGDSALYLCASSLGSGRTDTQYFGPGTRLTVL.

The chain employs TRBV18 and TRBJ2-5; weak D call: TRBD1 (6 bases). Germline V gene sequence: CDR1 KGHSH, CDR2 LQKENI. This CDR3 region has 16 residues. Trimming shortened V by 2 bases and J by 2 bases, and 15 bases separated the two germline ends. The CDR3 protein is CASSPIARGFQETQYF. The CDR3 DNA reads TGTGCCAGCTCACCAATCGCCAGGGGCTTTCAAGAGACCCAGTACTTC.

The CDR3 here is CASSLAGRLEYF. As DNA, the CDR3 is TGTGCCAGCAGTTTAGCGGGGCGGCTCGAGTACTTC. V is TRBV12-3 or TRBV12-4 and J is TRBJ2-7; tentatively, D is TRBD1 (5 bases). This CDR3 has 12 amino acids. V gave up 0 bases and J gave up 11 bases, with 11 bases separating them.

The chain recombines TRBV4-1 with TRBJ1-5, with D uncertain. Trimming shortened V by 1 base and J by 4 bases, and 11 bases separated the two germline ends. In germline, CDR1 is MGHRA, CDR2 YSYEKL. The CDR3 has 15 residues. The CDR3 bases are TGCGCCAGCAGCCAAGGAGGCGGAGGGAATCAGCCCCAGCATTTT. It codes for CASSQGGGGNQPQHF.

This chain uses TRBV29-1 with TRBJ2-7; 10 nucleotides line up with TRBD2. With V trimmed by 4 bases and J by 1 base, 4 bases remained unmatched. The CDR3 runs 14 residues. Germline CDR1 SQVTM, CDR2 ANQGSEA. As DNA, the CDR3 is TGCAGCGTTGCGGCTAGCGGGAGTTCCTACGAGCAGTACTTC. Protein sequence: CSVAASGSSYEQYF.

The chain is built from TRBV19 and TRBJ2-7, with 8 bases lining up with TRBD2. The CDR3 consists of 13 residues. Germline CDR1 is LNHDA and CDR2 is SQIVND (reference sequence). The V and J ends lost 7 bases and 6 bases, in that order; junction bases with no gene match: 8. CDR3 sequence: CASKLAEASEQYF. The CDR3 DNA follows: TGTGCCAGTAAACTAGCGGAAGCCTCCGAGCAGTACTTC.

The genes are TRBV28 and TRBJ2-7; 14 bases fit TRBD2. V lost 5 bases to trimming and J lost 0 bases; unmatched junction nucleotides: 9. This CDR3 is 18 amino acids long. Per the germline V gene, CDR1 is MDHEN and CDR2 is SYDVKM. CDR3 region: CASSPPSGTSGSSYEQYF. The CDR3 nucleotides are TGTGCCAGCAGTCCGCCGTCCGGGACTAGCGGGAGCTCCTACGAGCAGTACTTC.

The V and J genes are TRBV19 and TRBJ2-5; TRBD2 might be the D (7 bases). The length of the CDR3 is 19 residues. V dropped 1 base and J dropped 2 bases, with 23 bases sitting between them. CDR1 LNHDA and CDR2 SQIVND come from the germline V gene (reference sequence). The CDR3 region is CASSIALPGRGGGQETQYF. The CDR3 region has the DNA TGTGCCAGTAGTATAGCCCTCCCCGGGAGAGGGGGAGGGCAAGAGACCCAGTACTTC. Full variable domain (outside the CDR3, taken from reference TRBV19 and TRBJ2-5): DGGITQSPKYLFRKEGQNVTLSCEQNLNHDAMYWYRQDPGQGLRLIYYSQIVNDFQKGDIAEGYSVSREKKESFPLTVTSAQKNPTAFYLCASSIALPGRGGGQETQYFGPGTRLLVL.

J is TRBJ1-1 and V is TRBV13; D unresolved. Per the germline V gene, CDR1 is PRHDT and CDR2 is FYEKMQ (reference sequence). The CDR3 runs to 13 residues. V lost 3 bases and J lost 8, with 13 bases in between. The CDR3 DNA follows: TGTGCCAGCAGCTTCCCCCTAACGGTAGAAGCTTTCTTT. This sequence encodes CASSFPLTVEAFF.

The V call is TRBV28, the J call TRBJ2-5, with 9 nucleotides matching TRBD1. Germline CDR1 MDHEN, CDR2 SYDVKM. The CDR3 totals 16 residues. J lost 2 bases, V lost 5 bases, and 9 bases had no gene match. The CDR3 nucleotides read TGTGCCAGCAGTCTAACCGGGACAGGGTTACAAGAGACCCAGTACTTC. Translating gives CASSLTGTGLQETQYF.

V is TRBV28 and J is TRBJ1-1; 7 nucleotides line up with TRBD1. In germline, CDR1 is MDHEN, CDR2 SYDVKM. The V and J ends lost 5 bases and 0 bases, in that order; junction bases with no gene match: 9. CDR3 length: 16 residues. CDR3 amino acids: CASSKGTETLNTEAFF. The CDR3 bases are TGTGCCAGCAGTAAAGGGACAGAAACCTTGAACACTGAAGCTTTCTTT.

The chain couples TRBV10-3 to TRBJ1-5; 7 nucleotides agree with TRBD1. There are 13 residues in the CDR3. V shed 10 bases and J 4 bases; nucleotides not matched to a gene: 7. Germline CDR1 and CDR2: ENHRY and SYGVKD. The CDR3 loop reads CANGQDRNQPQHF. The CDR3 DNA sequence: TGTGCCAACGGACAGGACCGGAATCAGCCCCAGCATTTT.